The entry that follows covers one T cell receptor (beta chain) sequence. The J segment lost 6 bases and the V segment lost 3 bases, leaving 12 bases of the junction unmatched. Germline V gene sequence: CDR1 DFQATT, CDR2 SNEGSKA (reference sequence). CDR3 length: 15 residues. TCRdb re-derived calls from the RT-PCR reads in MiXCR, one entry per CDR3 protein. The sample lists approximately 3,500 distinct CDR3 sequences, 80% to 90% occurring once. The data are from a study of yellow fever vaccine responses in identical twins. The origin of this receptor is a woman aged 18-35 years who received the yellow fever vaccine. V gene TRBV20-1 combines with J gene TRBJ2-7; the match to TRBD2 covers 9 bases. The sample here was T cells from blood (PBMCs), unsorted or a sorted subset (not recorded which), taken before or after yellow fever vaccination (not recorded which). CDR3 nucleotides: TGCAGTGCTAGTGAGGCGGGGGGGCTTCTAGTCGAGCAGTACTTC. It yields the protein CSASEAGGLLVEQYF.